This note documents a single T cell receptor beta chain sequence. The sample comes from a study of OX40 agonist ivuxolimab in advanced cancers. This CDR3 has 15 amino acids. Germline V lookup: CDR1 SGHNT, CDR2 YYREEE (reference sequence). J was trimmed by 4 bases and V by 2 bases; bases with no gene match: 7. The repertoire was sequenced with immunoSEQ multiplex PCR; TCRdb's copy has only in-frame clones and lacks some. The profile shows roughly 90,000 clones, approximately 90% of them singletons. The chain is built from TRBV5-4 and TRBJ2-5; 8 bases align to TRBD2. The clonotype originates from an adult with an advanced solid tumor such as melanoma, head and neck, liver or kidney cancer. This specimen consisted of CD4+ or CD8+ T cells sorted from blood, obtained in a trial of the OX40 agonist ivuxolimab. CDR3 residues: CASSLDIAGLETQYF. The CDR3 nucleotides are TGTGCCAGCAGCTTAGACATAGCGGGGTTAGAGACCCAGTACTTC.